The clone carrying this T cell receptor (beta chain) was detected only a few times. The sample belongs to a study of blood T cell repertoires in COVID-19. CDR3 length: 15 residues. The germline V gene has CDR1 MNHEY and CDR2 SMNVEV (reference sequence). Trimming took off 6 bases at V and 7 bases at J, with 19 bases between the two ends. Sequencing was performed with immunoSEQ multiplex PCR; in TCRdb, only in-frame clones are kept and a portion is missing. Altogether approximately 130,000 clones are present, more than 75% being singletons, with the ten largest covering less than 2%. This chain connects TRBV27 to TRBJ1-5; no definite D call. The sample comprised peripheral blood. The clonotype comes from a human donor in a cohort sampled during active COVID-19. In DNA, the CDR3 is TGTGCCAGCAGCCAACTCTCGCGGGGTGGACAGCCCCAGCATTTT. As protein: CASSQLSRGGQPQHF.